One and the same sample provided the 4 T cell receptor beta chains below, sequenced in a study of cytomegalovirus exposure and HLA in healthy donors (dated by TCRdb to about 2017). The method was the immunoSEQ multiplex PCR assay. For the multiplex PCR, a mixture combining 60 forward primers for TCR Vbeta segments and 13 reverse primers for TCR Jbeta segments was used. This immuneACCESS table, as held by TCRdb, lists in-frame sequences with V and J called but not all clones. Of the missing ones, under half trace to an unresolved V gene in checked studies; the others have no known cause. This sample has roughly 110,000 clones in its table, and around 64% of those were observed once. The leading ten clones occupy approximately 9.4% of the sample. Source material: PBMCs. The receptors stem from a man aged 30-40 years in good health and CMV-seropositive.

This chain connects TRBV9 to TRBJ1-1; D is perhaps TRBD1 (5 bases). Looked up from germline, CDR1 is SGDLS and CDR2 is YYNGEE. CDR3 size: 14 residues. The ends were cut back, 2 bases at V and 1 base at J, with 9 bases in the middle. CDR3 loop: CASSVSTGNTEAFF. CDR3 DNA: TGTGCCAGCAGCGTGTCAACAGGGAACACTGAAGCTTTCTTT. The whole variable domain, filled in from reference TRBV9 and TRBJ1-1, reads DSGVTQTPKHLITATGQRVTLRCSPRSGDLSVYWYQQSLDQGLQFLIQYYNGEERAKGNILERFSAQQFPDLHSELNLSSLELGDSALYFCASSVSTGNTEAFFGQGTRLTVV.

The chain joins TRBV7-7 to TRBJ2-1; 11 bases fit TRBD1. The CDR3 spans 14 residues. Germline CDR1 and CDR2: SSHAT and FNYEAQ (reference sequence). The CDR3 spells CASAGTGGSNEQFF. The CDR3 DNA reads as TGTGCTAGCGCCGGGACAGGGGGTAGCAATGAGCAGTTCTTC. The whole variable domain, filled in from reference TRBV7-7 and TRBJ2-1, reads GAGVSQSPRYKVTKRGQDVTLRCDPISSHATLYWYQQALGQGPEFLTYFNYEAQPDKSGLPSDRFSAERPEGSISTLTIQRTEQRDSAMYRCASAGTGGSNEQFFGPGTRLTVL.

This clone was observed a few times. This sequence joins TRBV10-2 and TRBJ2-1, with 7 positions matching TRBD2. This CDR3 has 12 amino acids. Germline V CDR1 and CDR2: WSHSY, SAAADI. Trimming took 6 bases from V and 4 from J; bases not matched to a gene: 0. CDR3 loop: CASRGLYNEQFF. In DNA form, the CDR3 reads TGCGCCAGCAGGGGACTATACAATGAGCAGTTCTTC.

The CDR3 protein is CASGFTQDSSNQPQHF. The CDR3 DNA follows: TGTGCTAGTGGTTTTACTCAGGACAGTTCCAATCAGCCCCAGCATTTT. The V and J genes are TRBV12-5 and TRBJ1-5, with D possibly matching TRBD1 (6 bases). This CDR3 is 16 amino acids long. V was shortened by 3 bases and J by 3 bases, with 15 bases between the two germline ends. Germline loops: CDR1 LGHNT, CDR2 FRNRAP.